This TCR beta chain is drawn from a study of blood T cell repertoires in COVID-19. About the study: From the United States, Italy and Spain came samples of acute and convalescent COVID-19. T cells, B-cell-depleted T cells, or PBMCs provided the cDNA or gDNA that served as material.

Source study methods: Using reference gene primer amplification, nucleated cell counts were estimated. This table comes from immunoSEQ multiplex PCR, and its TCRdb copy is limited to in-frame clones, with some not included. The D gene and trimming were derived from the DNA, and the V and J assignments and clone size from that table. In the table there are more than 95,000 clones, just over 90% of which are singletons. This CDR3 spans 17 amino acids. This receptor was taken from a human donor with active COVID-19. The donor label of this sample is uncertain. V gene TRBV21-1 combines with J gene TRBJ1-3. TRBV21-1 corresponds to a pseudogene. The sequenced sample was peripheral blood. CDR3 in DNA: TGTGCCAGCAGCAAAACCAACTACCCCAAGGTCCGAAACACCATATATTTT. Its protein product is CASSKTNYPKVRNTIYF.